This T cell receptor (beta chain) was captured by sequencing in a study of blood T cell repertoires in COVID-19. Study overall: Researchers got acute and convalescent COVID-19 samples from the United States, Italy and Spain. T cells, B-cell-depleted T cells, or PBMCs supplied cDNA or gDNA.

This clone was detected only once. Per the original data handling: Counts of nucleated cells, estimated from reference gene primer amplification, were obtained. Only in-frame clones appear in the TCRdb table, and some are missing; sequencing was by immunoSEQ multiplex PCR. V and J calls and clone size come straight from that table; D and trimming were deduced from the DNA. The table records tens of thousands of clones, 82% of them present only once. Input material: peripheral blood. This receptor was obtained from a woman aged 55-75 years with acute or convalescent COVID-19.

CDR3 DNA: TGTGCCAGCAGTTTTAGACAGGGTGATCAGCCCCAGCATTTT. This translates into CASSFRQGDQPQHF. This chain uses TRBV6-2 or TRBV6-3 with TRBJ1-5; 7 bases are a match to TRBD1. CDR1 is MNHEY and CDR2 is SVGEGT in the germline V gene. The CDR3 has 14 residues. J lost 5 bases, V lost 4 bases, and 5 bases had no gene match.